This T cell receptor beta chain originates from a study of T-cell reconstitution after alpha-beta-depleted transplantation in children. The CDR3 runs 16 residues. V gave up 4 bases and J gave up 0 bases, with 12 bases separating them. Germline-derived CDR1 and CDR2 are SEHNR and FQNEAQ (reference sequence). The TCRbeta library incorporated unique molecular identifiers. TCRdb called the PCR reads again in MiXCR, with one record for every CDR3 protein. The profile shows about a million distinct CDR3 sequences, roughly 29% of them singletons. The study's findings and limits: Surviving thymic progenitors and recipient T cells were the source of high TCRbeta diversity at day 60 in some patients. Two months or so post-transplant, alpha-beta T cells reportedly derived from several hundred expanded graft clones.

This clonotype was observed a few times. Its antigen is unidentified. This TCR was sampled from a boy under two years old who had a stem cell transplant for SCID, so the T cells may come from the graft donor. Sequences were derived from PBMCs, mostly from graft donor cells, sampled 360 days after TCRalphabeta/CD19-depleted stem cell transplant. This sequence joins TRBV7-9 and TRBJ2-2, with D possibly being TRBD1 (5 bases). The CDR3: CASSSHPRANTGELFF. The CDR3 bases are TGTGCCAGCAGCTCCCACCCCAGGGCGAACACCGGGGAGCTGTTTTTT.